This entry describes one T cell receptor beta chain. Its cognate antigen is unknown. One junction end does not reproduce the germline sequence, and a read error may be involved. This record belongs to a study of tumor and adjacent non-tumor tissue in lung cancer. Overall study: Samples averaged approximately 3.9 million productive TCRbeta reads each. General study points: Compared with tumor, normal lung showed significantly lower TCR diversity.

This sample's RNA came from whole unsorted tissue. CDR1 SQVTM and CDR2 ANQGSEA come from the germline V gene. The CDR3 runs 14 residues. Three rounds of nested PCR, following a modified ARM-PCR protocol, produced the TCRbeta library. MiXCR was run by TCRdb on the multiplex PCR reads, yielding one entry per CDR3 protein. Of some 84,000 distinct CDR3 sequences listed, about 61% were seen once; the top ten hold around 15%. This chain joins TRBV29-1 and TRBJ2-1, with 8 bases aligning to TRBD2. The sample consisted of lung tumor tissue. This TCR was recovered from a man between 65 and 85 years old with non-small cell lung cancer. CDR3 sequence: CIVDKRGSYNELFF. CDR3 in DNA: TGCATCGTTGACAAGCGGGGGTCCTACAATGAGCTATTCTTC.